This is a list of T cell receptor beta chains from one sample in a study of human T cells and chemical hapten exposure. Each CDR3 protein is one row after TCRdb ran MiXCR on the RACE reads. In the table there are under 450,000 distinct CDR3 sequences, nearly 6.5% of which are singletons. The sequences come from whole blood, collected in connection with sensitization to the hapten diphenylcyclopropenone (DPC). The receptors were sampled from a woman under 30 with alopecia areata. Some clones in this sample may be carry-over from other donors' samples. The CDR3 runs from the conserved cysteine through the conserved F or W. Each record gives: D gene, clone size, V gene, J gene, CDR3 DNA, CDR3 protein. The D gene is left open where the match is weak. Where a row states a size, it is once, few, many or the class of an expanded clone; other rows omit it.

d_gene: TRBD1; abundance: -; v_gene: TRBV6-6; j_gene: TRBJ2-1; CDR3nt: TGTGCCAGCAGTCAAACAGGGGAATCCTACAATGAGCAGTTCTTC; CDR3aa: CASSQTGESYNEQFF
d_gene: -; abundance: -; v_gene: TRBV10-3; j_gene: TRBJ1-1; CDR3nt: TGTGCCATCAGTGTGGGTAGTGAAGCTTTCTTT; CDR3aa: CAISVGSEAFF
d_gene: -; abundance: many; v_gene: TRBV12-3/TRBV12-4; j_gene: TRBJ1-5; CDR3nt: TGTGCCAGCAGTATCCGAGGTCAGCCCCAGCATTTT; CDR3aa: CASSIRGQPQHF
d_gene: TRBD1; abundance: -; v_gene: TRBV13; j_gene: TRBJ2-7; CDR3nt: TGTGCCAGCAGCCTCCCGGGACAGGGCCTTCAGGAGCAGTACTTC; CDR3aa: CASSLPGQGLQEQYF
d_gene: -; abundance: few; v_gene: TRBV7-8; j_gene: TRBJ2-7; CDR3nt: TGTGCCAGCAGCTCCAGCGGGCAGGGAAAGAAGGGCTCCTACGAGCAGTACTTC; CDR3aa: CASSSSGQGKKGSYEQYF
d_gene: -; abundance: -; v_gene: TRBV28; j_gene: TRBJ2-3; CDR3nt: TGTGCCAGCAGTTTAGGAGCGGACACAGATACGCAGTATTTT; CDR3aa: CASSLGADTDTQYF
d_gene: TRBD1; abundance: -; v_gene: TRBV12-3/TRBV12-4; j_gene: TRBJ2-3; CDR3nt: TGTGCCAGCAGTTTAAGGGGGCAGGGAATTGATACGCAGTATTTT; CDR3aa: CASSLRGQGIDTQYF
d_gene: -; abundance: few; v_gene: TRBV7-8; j_gene: TRBJ1-4; CDR3nt: TGTGCCAGCAGCAGGGAGAGGACTAATGAAAAACTGTTTTTT; CDR3aa: CASSRERTNEKLFF
d_gene: -; abundance: few; v_gene: TRBV6-2/TRBV6-3; j_gene: TRBJ1-5; CDR3nt: TGTGCCAGCAGTTACGATCTATCAGGGGCTCAGCCCCAGCATTTT; CDR3aa: CASSYDLSGAQPQHF
d_gene: -; abundance: -; v_gene: TRBV7-3; j_gene: TRBJ1-6; CDR3nt: TGTGCCAGCAGCTTCGGGGATTTTGGTAATTCACCCCTCCACTTT; CDR3aa: CASSFGDFGNSPLHF
d_gene: -; abundance: many; v_gene: TRBV3-1; j_gene: TRBJ1-5; CDR3nt: TGTGCCAGCAGCGGACCGGGGAGCAATCAGCCCCAGCATTTT; CDR3aa: CASSGPGSNQPQHF
d_gene: TRBD2; abundance: many; v_gene: TRBV28; j_gene: TRBJ2-3; CDR3nt: TGTGCCAGCAGTCTAACGGGGGGGCCCCGTACGCAGTATTTT; CDR3aa: CASSLTGGPRTQYF
d_gene: -; abundance: many; v_gene: TRBV7-3; j_gene: TRBJ2-2; CDR3nt: TGTGCCAGCAGCCCCGACTACGCGAACACCGGGGAGCTGTTTTTT; CDR3aa: CASSPDYANTGELFF
d_gene: -; abundance: -; v_gene: TRBV18; j_gene: TRBJ2-5; CDR3nt: TGTGCCAGCTCACCAATCGTGGGAAGCTCACAAGAGACCCAGTACTTC; CDR3aa: CASSPIVGSSQETQYF
d_gene: -; abundance: many; v_gene: TRBV6-5; j_gene: TRBJ1-4; CDR3nt: TGTGCCAGCACGTTTCGGGGGGCGAAAAAACTGTTTTTT; CDR3aa: CASTFRGAKKLFF
d_gene: TRBD2; abundance: -; v_gene: TRBV6-5; j_gene: TRBJ2-7; CDR3nt: TGTGCCAGCAGTTACTCGGTAGCGGGGGGGTACGAGCAGTACTTC; CDR3aa: CASSYSVAGGYEQYF
d_gene: -; abundance: many; v_gene: TRBV7-7; j_gene: TRBJ2-7; CDR3nt: TGTGCTAGCAGTTCCGACGCAGCCTACGAGCAGTACTTC; CDR3aa: CASSSDAAYEQYF
d_gene: -; abundance: many; v_gene: TRBV20-1; j_gene: TRBJ1-5; CDR3nt: TGCAGCGCTTCCCGGGACACGAGGGATCAGCCCCAGCATTTT; CDR3aa: CSASRDTRDQPQHF
d_gene: -; abundance: -; v_gene: TRBV6-5; j_gene: TRBJ2-5; CDR3nt: TGTGCCAGCAGTTACCGCATCGAAGAGACCCAGTACTTC; CDR3aa: CASSYRIEETQYF
d_gene: TRBD1; abundance: many; v_gene: TRBV3-1; j_gene: TRBJ1-2; CDR3nt: TGTGCCAGCAGCAGAGGGACAGGGAGTTATGGCTACACCTTC; CDR3aa: CASSRGTGSYGYTF
d_gene: TRBD2; abundance: once; v_gene: TRBV27; j_gene: TRBJ2-5; CDR3nt: TGTGCCAGCAGTTCGCGCGGGGGGGAAAAGACCCAGTACTTC; CDR3aa: CASSSRGGEKTQYF
d_gene: -; abundance: -; v_gene: TRBV7-2; j_gene: TRBJ1-3; CDR3nt: TGTGCCAGCAGGATGGGGACTGGAAACACCATATATTTT; CDR3aa: CASRMGTGNTIYF
d_gene: TRBD1; abundance: many; v_gene: TRBV4-1; j_gene: TRBJ2-7; CDR3nt: TGCGCCAGCAGCCAAGAAAACGACAGGGAACTCGAGCAGTACTTC; CDR3aa: CASSQENDRELEQYF
d_gene: -; abundance: -; v_gene: TRBV10-3; j_gene: TRBJ1-1; CDR3nt: TGTGCCACCGGAGACAGACCGAACACTGAAGCTTTCTTT; CDR3aa: CATGDRPNTEAFF
d_gene: -; abundance: many; v_gene: TRBV28; j_gene: TRBJ1-6; CDR3nt: TGTGCCAGCAGTTTAGTAAGGGGTCATTCACCCCTCCACTTT; CDR3aa: CASSLVRGHSPLHF